This TCR beta chain was obtained from a study of T cells in Graves' hyperthyroidism and ophthalmopathy. In the study overall: The initial diagnosis was the point when peripheral blood was collected, ahead of any treatment. Findings of the study overall: Most expanded thyroid clonotypes above 0.001 also appeared in blood.

This clonotype has at least ten counts. Its antigen is still unknown. Amplification targeted TCR beta CDR3 regions from RNA transcripts. The TCR CDR3 was amplified in a first-round RT-PCR using the HTBI primer set. TCRdb re-called the multiplex PCR reads through MiXCR, storing one row per CDR3 protein. Here the sample spans hundreds of thousands of distinct CDR3 sequences, around 15% being singletons. Patients were aged 18 to 65, had disease duration under 2 months, and had newly diagnosed hyperthyroidism. The sequence came from a woman aged 18-35 years with Graves' hyperthyroidism. The sample comprised blood.

The CDR3 DNA reads TGTGCCAGCAGGGGGGCTCGGACAGGGGCCGAGACCCAGTACTTC. It is translated as CASRGARTGAETQYF. The V and J genes are TRBV12-3 or TRBV12-4 and TRBJ2-5; 9 bases are shared with TRBD1. J lost 5 bases, V lost 6 bases, and 10 bases had no gene match. CDR3 length: 15 residues.